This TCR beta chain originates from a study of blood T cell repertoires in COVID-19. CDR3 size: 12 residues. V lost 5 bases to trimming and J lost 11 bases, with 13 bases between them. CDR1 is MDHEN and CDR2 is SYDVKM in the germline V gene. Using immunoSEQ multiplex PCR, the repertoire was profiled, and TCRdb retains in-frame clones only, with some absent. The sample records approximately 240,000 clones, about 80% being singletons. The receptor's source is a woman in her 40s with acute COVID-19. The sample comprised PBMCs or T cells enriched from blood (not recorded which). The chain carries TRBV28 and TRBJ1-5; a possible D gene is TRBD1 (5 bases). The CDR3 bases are TGTGCCAGCAGTCAGGACACTCTTACCCAGCATTTT. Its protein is CASSQDTLTQHF.